Sequencing of this T cell receptor beta chain was carried out in a study of T cell repertoires in cytomegalovirus infection. Regarding this clonotype: Its antigen is undetermined.

V lost 2 bases, J lost 4 bases, and 14 bases lay in between. The CDR3 runs to 15 residues. General observations from the study: HLA-C-restricted CMV-specific TCR beta clonotypes were dominant in the ex vivo response.

Each CDR3 protein gets one entry after TCRdb re-called the reads with MiXCR. The sample lists approximately 70,000 distinct CDR3 sequences, approximately 22% occurring once. The chain recombines TRBV12-3 or TRBV12-4 with TRBJ1-1; tentative D call: TRBD1 (5 bases). The source material was PBMCs, sequenced either directly or after in vitro stimulation (not recorded which). The clonotype comes from a human donor in good health (CMV status not recorded). Some clones in this sample may be carry-over from other donors' samples. This CDR3 is CASSLLGGRGTEAFF. CDR3 bases: TGTGCCAGCAGTTTACTCGGGGGTCGGGGCACTGAAGCTTTCTTT.